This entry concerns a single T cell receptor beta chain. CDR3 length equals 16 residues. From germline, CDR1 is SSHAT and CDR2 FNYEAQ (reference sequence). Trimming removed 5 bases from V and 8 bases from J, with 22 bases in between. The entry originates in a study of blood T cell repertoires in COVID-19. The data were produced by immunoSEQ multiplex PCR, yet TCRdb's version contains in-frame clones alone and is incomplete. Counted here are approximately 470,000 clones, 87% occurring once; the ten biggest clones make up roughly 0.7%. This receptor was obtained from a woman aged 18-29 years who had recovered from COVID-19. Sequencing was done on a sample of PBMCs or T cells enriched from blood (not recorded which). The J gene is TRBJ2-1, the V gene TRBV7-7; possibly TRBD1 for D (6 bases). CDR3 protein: CASSPQRGQSLHEQFF. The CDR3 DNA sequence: TGTGCCAGCAGCCCGCAAAGGGGACAAAGCTTGCATGAGCAGTTCTTC.